This TCR beta chain emerged from a study of OX40 agonist ivuxolimab in advanced cancers. The CDR3 runs to 13 residues. CDR1 SGHAT and CDR2 FQDESV come from the germline V gene (reference sequence). The V gene lost 0 bases and the J gene lost 4 bases, with 6 bases spanning the gap. The assay was immunoSEQ multiplex PCR, and TCRdb's table has in-frame clones only and misses some. The data hold about 18,000 clones, with over 70% observed a single time. V and J are TRBV11-1 and TRBJ1-1, with no clear D. This sample comprised CD4+ or CD8+ T cells sorted from blood, obtained in a trial of the OX40 agonist ivuxolimab. This sequence originates from an adult with an advanced solid tumor such as melanoma, head and neck, liver or kidney cancer. CDR3 in DNA: TGTGCCAGCAGCTTAGCTATACGCACTGAAGCTTTCTTT. This sequence encodes CASSLAIRTEAFF.